What follows describes a single TCR beta chain. The CDR3 is made up of 14 amino acids. CDR1 is DFQATT and CDR2 is SNEGSKA in the germline V gene (reference sequence). V shed 3 bases and J shed 3 bases, with 9 bases lying between them. This specimen belongs to a study of blood T cell repertoires in COVID-19. Across the whole study: The United States, Italy and Spain provided the acute and convalescent COVID-19 samples. Nucleic acid was either cDNA or gDNA, and it came from T cells, B-cell-depleted T cells, or PBMCs.

As originally analysed: Reference gene primers were amplified, and this amplification served to estimate nucleated cell counts. Sequencing used immunoSEQ multiplex PCR; TCRdb keeps in-frame clones, though not all of them. V and J calls and clone size are those listed in that table; D and trimming were worked out from the DNA. The table shows under 150,000 clones, with approximately 84% occurring only once. Sequenced input: PBMCs or T cells enriched from blood (not recorded which). The sequence was collected from a middle-aged man with acute COVID-19. The chain combines TRBV20-1 with TRBJ1-6; tentative D call: TRBD1 (5 bases). CDR3 amino acids: CSASKGIYNSPLHF. The CDR3 region has the DNA TGCAGTGCTAGTAAGGGGATCTATAATTCACCCCTCCACTTT.